This record covers a single T cell receptor beta chain. The germline V gene has CDR1 MDHEN and CDR2 SYDVKM. With 6 bases clipped from V and 6 bases from J, the junction kept 17 bases outside the gene matches. The CDR3 has 17 amino acids. Per the authors' pipeline: Filtering was not the same, since immunoSEQ gave junction-only sequences without quality scores. TCRdb's table, derived via immunoSEQ multiplex PCR, lists solely in-frame clones and lacks some. V and J calls and clone size are as listed in that table; D and trimming were resolved from the DNA. The profile shows 300,000 to 400,000 clones, around 70% of them singletons. This sample stems from a study of shared clonotypes between healthy human individuals.

The chain has TRBV28 and TRBJ2-3; TRBD2 matches 8 bases. The sample taken for sequencing was memory CD4+ T cells sorted from blood. The subset here: CD45RA-negative fraction. The origin of this receptor is a man younger than 40 in good health. In DNA form, the CDR3 reads TGTGCCAGCAGCCCCACCTTTGAACGCGGGAGGTTGGATACGCAGTATTTT. Translating it yields CASSPTFERGRLDTQYF.